The text below deals with one T cell receptor (beta chain). The entry originates in a study of blood T cells in healthy people across ages. The second PCR ran about 6 to 12 cycles with a sample-barcoded 5' primer and J-beta primers. No fewer than 3 million CDR3-containing paired-end reads came from each sample. MiXCR, applied by TCRdb to the 5' RACE reads, yields one record per CDR3 protein. The table has fewer than 800,000 distinct CDR3 sequences, approximately 21% seen once. Donor samples were obtained from healthy Caucasian individuals from Russia, aged 6 to 90. Staff drew around 10 milliliters of peripheral blood from each donor. Researchers report isolating at least 6 million PBMCs per sample. This CDR3 comprises 13 residues. V lost 6 bases to trimming and J lost 4 bases, with 12 bases between them. Germline V gene sequence: CDR1 MDHEN, CDR2 SYDVKM.

V gene TRBV28 combines with J gene TRBJ2-5; TRBD1 might be the D (6 bases). Sequenced: blood. This clonotype was sampled from a man aged 65 to 85 in good health. CDR3 DNA: TGTGCCAGCAGGCAGGGGATGATAGAGACCCAGTACTTC. Encoded protein: CASRQGMIETQYF. Looking up the rest from reference TRBV28 and TRBJ2-5 gives the full variable domain: DVKVTQSSRYLVKRTGEKVFLECVQDMDHENMFWYRQDPGLGLRLIYFSYDVKMKEKGDIPEGYSVSREKKERFSLILESASTNQTSMYLCASRQGMIETQYFGPGTRLLVL.